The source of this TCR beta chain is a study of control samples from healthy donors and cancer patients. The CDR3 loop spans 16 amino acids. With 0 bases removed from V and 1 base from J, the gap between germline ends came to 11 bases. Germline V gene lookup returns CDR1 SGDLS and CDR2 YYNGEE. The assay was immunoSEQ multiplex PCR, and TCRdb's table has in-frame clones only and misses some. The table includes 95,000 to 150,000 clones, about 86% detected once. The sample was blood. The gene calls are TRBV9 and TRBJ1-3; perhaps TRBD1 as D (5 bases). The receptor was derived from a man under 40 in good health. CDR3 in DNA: TGTGCCAGCAGCGTAGGGGGCCCTCCGTCTGGAAACACCATATATTTT. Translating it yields CASSVGGPPSGNTIYF.